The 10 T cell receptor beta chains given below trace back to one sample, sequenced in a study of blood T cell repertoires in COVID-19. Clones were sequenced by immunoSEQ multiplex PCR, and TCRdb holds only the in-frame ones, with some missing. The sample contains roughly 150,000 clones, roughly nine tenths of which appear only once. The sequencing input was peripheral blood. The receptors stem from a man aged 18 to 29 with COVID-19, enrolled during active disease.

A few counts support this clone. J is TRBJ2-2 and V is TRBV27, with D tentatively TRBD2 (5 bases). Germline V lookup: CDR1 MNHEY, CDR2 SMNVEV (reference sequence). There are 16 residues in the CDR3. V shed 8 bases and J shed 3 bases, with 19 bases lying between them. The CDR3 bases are TGTGCCAGCGCGGACGGACCTTCCGGGGACACCGGGGAGCTGTTTTTT. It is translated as CASADGPSGDTGELFF.

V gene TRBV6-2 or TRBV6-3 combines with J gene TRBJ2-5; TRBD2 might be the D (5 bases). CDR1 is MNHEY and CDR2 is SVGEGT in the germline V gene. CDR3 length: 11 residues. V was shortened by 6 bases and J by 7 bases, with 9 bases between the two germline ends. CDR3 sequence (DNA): TGTGCCAGCAGCCCCAGCGGGACCCAGTACTTC. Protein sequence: CASSPSGTQYF.

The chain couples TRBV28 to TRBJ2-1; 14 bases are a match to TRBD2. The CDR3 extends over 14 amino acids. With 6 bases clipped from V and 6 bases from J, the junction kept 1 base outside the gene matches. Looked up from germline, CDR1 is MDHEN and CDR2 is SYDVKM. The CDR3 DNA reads TGTGCCAGCAGGGGACTAGCGGGAGTCAATGAGCAGTTCTTC. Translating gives CASRGLAGVNEQFF.

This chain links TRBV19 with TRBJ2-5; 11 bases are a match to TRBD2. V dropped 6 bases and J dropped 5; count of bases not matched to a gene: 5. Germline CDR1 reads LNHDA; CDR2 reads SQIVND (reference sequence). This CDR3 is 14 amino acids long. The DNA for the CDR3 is TGTGCCAGTAGGCTGACTAGCGGGACGGAGACCCAGTACTTC. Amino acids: CASRLTSGTETQYF.

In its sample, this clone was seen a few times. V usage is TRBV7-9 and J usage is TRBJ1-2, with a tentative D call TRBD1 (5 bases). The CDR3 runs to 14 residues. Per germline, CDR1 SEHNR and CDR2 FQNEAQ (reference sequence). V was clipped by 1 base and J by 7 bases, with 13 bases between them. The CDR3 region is CASSLGQRDGGYTF. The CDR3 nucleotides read TGTGCCAGCAGCTTAGGACAGAGAGATGGTGGCTACACCTTC.

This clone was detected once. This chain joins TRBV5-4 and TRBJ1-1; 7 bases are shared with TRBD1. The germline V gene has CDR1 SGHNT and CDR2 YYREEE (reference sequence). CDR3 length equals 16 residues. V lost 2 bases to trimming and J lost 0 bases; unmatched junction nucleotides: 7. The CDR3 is CASSFPTGAMNTEAFF. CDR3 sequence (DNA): TGTGCCAGCAGCTTCCCCACAGGGGCGATGAACACTGAAGCTTTCTTT.

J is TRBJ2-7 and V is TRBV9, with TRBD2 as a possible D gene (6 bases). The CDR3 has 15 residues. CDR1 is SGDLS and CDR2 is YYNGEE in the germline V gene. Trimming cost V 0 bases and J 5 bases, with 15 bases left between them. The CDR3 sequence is CASSVVGGVGDEQYF. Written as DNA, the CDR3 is TGTGCCAGCAGCGTAGTAGGAGGGGTAGGGGACGAGCAGTACTTC.

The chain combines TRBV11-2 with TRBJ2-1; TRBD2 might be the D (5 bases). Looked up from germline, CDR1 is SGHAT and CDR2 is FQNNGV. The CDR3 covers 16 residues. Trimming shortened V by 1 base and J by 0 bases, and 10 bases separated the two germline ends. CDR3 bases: TGTGCCAGCAGCTTAGGAGCGGAATCCTCCTACAATGAGCAGTTCTTC. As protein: CASSLGAESSYNEQFF. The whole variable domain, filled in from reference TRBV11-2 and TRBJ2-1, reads EAGVAQSPRYKIIEKRQSVAFWCNPISGHATLYWYQQILGQGPKLLIQFQNNGVVDDSQLPKDRFSAERLKGVDSTLKIQPAKLEDSAVYLCASSLGAESSYNEQFFGPGTRLTVL.

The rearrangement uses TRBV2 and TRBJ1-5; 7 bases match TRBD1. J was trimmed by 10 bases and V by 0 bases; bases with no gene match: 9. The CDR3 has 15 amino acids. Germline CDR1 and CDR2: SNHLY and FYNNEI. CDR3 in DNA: TGTGCCAGCAGTGAAGCCACCGGGACAGCTTTACCCCAGCATTTT. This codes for CASSEATGTALPQHF.

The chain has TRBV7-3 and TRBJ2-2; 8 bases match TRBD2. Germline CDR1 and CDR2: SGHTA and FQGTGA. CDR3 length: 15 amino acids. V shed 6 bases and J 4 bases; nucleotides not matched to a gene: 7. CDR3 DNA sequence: TGTGCCAGCAGAGCTAGCGGGTGGAGCACCGGGGAGCTGTTTTTT. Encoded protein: CASRASGWSTGELFF.